This record concerns one T cell receptor (beta chain) sequence. Sequencing was performed with immunoSEQ multiplex PCR; in TCRdb, only in-frame clones are kept and a portion is missing. The profile covers under 65,000 clones, with 90% appearing a single time and roughly 1.2% taken by the ten largest. These data are taken from a study of control samples from healthy donors and cancer patients. The trim removed 8 bases at V and 9 bases at J, leaving 13 bases unmatched. CDR3 length equals 14 residues. Germline CDR1 and CDR2: MDHEN and SYDVKM. The clonotype originates from a woman aged 45-65 years with colorectal cancer. The chain combines TRBV28 with TRBJ1-5, with 7 bases lining up with TRBD1. The sequenced sample consisted of PBMCs. The CDR3 is CASAKGAGSPPQHF. As DNA, the CDR3 is TGTGCCAGCGCCAAGGGGGCAGGGTCTCCGCCCCAGCATTTT.